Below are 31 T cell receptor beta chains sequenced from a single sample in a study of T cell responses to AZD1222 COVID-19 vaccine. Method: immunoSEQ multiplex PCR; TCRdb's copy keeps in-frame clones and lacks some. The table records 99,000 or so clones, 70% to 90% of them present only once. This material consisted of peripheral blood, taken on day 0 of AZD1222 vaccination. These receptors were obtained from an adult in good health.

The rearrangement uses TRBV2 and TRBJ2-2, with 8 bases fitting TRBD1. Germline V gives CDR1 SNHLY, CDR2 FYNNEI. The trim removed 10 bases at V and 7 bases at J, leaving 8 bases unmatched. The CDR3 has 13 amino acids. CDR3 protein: CATTGGWSGELFF. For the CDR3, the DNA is TGTGCCACTACAGGGGGTTGGAGCGGGGAGCTGTTTTTT. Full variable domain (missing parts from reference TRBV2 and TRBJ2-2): EPEVTQTPSHQVTQMGQEVILRCVPISNHLYFYWYRQILGQKVEFLVSFYNNEISEKSEIFDDQFSVERPDGSNFTLKIRSTKLEDSAMYFCATTGGWSGELFFGEGSRLTVL.

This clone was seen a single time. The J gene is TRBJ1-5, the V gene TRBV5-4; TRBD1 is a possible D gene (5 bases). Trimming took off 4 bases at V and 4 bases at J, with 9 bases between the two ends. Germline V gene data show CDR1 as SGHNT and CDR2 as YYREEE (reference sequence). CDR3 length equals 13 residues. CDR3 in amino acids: CASSVGGNQPQHF. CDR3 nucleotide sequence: TGTGCCAGCAGCGTTGGGGGTAATCAGCCCCAGCATTTT. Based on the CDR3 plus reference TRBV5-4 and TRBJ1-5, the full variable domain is ETGVTQSPTHLIKTRGQQVTLRCSSQSGHNTVSWYQQALGQGPQFIFQYYREEENGRGNFPPRFSGLQFPNYSSELNVNALELDDSALYLCASSVGGNQPQHFGDGTRLSIL.

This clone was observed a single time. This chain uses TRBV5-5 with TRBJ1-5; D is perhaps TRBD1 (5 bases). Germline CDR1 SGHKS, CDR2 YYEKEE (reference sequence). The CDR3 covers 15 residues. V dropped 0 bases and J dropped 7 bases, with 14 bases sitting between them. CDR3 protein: CASSLVGQKEQPQHF. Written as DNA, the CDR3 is TGTGCCAGCAGCTTGGTAGGACAAAAGGAACAGCCCCAGCATTTT.

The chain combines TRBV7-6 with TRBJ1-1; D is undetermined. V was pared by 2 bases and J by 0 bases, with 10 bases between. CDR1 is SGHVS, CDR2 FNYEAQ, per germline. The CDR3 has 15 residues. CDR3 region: CASSLLSTVNTEAFF. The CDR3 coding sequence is TGTGCCAGCAGCTTACTAAGTACCGTGAACACTGAAGCTTTCTTT. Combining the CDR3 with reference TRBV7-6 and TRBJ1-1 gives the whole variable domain GAGVSQSPRYKVTKRGQDVALRCDPISGHVSLYWYRQALGQGPEFLTYFNYEAQQDKSGLPNDRFSAERPEGSISTLTIQRTEQRDSAMYRCASSLLSTVNTEAFFGQGTRLTVV.

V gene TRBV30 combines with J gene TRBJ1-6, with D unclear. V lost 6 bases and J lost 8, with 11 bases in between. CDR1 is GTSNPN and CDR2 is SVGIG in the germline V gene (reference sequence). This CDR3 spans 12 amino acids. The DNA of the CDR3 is TGTGCCTGCGACGGGTCCCATTCACCCCTCCACTTT. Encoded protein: CACDGSHSPLHF.

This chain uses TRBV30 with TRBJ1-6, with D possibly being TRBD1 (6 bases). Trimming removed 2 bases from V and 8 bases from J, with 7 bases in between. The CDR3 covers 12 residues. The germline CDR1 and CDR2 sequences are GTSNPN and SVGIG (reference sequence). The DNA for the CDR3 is TGTGCCTGGAGTTACAGGGATTCACCCCTCCACTTT. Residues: CAWSYRDSPLHF.

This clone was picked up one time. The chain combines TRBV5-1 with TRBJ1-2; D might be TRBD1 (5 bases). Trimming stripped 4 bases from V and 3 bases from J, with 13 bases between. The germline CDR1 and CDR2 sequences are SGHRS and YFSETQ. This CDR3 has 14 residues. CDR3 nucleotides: TGCGCCAGCAGCCCCTGGGACTTCGACTATGGCTACACCTTC. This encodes CASSPWDFDYGYTF.

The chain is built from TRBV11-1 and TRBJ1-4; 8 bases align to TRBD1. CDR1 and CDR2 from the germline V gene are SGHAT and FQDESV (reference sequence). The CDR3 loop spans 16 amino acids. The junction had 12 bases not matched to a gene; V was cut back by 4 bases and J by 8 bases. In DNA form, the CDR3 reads TGTGCCAGCAGCTCCCTACAACAGGGACAGGAGGAAAAACTGTTTTTT. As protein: CASSSLQQGQEEKLFF.

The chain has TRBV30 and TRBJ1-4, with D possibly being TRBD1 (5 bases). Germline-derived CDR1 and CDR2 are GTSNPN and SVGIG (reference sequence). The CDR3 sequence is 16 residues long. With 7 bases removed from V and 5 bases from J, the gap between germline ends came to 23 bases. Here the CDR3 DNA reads TGTGCCTCATCAGGGCAGGGCACTTGGACGAATGAAAAACTGTTTTTT. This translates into CASSGQGTWTNEKLFF.

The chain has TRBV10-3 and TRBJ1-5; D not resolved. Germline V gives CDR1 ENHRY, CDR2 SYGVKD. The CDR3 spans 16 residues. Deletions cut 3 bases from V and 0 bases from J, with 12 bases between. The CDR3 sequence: CAISDMGLTSNQPQHF. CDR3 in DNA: TGTGCCATCAGTGACATGGGCCTTACTAGCAATCAGCCCCAGCATTTT.

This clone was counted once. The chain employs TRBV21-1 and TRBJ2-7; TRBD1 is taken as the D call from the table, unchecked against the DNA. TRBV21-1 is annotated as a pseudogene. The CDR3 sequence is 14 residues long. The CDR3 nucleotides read TGTGCCAGCAGCAAAGCTCCAGGGGACAGGAAGCAGTACGTC. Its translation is CASSKAPGDRKQYV.

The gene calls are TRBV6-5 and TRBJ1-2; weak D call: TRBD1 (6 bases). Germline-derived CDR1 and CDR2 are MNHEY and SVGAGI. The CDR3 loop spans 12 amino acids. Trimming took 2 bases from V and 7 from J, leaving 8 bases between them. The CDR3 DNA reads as TGTGCCAGCAGTTACGGGGGCAGTGGCTACACCTTC. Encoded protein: CASSYGGSGYTF.

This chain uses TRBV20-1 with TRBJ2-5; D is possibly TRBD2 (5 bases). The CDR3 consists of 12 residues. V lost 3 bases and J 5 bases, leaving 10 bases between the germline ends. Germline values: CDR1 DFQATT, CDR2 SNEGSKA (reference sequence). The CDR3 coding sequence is TGCAGTGCTAGTCGGGGTGGGGAGACCCAGTACTTC. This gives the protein CSASRGGETQYF.

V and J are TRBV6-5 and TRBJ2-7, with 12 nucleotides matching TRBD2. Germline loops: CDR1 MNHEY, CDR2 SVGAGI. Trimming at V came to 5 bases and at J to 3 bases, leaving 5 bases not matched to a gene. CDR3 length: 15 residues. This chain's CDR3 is CASSPRTSGDYEQYF. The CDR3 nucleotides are TGTGCCAGCAGTCCTAGGACTAGCGGGGACTACGAGCAGTACTTC.

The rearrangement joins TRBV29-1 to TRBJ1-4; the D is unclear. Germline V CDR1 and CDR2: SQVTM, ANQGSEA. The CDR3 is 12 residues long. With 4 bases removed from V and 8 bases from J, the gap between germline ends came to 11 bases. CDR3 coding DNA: TGCAGCGTTGCGCGGGTAGACGAAAAACTGTTTTTT. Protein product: CSVARVDEKLFF.

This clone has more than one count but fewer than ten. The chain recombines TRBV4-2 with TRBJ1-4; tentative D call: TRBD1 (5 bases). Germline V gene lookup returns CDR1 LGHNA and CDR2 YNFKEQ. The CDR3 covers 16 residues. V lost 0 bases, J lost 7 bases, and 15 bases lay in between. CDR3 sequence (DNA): TGTGCCAGCAGCCAAGATAGTGGGGACGGCGGTGAAAAACTGTTTTTT. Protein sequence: CASSQDSGDGGEKLFF.

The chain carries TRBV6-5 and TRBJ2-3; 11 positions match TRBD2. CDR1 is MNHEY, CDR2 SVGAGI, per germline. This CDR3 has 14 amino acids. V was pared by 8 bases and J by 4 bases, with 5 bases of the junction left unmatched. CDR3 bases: TGTGCCAGCGGAGGGGGACTAGCGGCAGATACGCAGTATTTT. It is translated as CASGGGLAADTQYF.

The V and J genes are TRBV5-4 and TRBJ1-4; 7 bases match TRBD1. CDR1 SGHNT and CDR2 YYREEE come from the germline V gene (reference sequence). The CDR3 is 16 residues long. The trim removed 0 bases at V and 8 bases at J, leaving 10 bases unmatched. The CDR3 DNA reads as TGTGCCAGCAGCTTGGAGTCGGGCAGGGGGGAGGAAAAACTGTTTTTT. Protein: CASSLESGRGEEKLFF.

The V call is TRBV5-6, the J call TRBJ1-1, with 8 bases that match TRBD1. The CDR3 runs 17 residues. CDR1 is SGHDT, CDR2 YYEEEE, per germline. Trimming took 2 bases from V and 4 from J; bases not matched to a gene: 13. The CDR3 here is CASSFLDRGLRGTEAFF. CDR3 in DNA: TGTGCCAGCAGCTTTCTAGACAGGGGCTTACGGGGCACTGAAGCTTTCTTT.

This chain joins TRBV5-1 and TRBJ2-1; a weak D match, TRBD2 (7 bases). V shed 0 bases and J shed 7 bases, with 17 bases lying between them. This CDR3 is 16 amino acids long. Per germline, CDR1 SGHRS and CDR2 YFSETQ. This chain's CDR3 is CASSLAVSGGKNEQFF. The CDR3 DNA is TGCGCCAGCAGCTTGGCCGTATCGGGGGGCAAGAATGAGCAGTTCTTC.

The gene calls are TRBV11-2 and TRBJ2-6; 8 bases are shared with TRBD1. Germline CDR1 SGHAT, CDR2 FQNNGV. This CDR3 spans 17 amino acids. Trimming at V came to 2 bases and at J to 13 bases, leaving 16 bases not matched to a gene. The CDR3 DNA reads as TGTGCCAGCAGCTTAAACCCCCACAGGGGGACTGTCCGGGTCCTGACTTTC. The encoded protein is CASSLNPHRGTVRVLTF.

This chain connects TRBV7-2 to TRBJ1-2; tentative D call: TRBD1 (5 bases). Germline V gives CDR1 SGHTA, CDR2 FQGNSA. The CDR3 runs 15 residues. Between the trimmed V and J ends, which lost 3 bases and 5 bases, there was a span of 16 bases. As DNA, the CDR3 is TGTGCCAGCAGCTTGTCGGGACGGCCAGTTTATGGCTACACCTTC. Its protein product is CASSLSGRPVYGYTF. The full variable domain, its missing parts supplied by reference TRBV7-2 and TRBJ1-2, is GAGVSQSPSNKVTEKGKDVELRCDPISGHTALYWYRQSLGQGLEFLIYFQGNSAPDKSGLPSDRFSAERTGGSVSTLTIQRTQQEDSAVYLCASSLSGRPVYGYTFGSGTRLTVV.

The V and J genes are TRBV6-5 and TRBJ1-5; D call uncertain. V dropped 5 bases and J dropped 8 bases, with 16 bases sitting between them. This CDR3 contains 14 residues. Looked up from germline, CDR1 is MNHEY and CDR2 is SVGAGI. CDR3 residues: CASSRGGLTEPQHF. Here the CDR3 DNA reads TGTGCCAGCAGTCGGGGTGGGTTGACGGAGCCCCAGCATTTT.

Here the CDR3 reads CSAKRDYEQYV. The CDR3 nucleotides are TGCAGTGCTAAGCGGGACTACGAGCAGTACGTC. The chain links TRBV20-1 to TRBJ2-7; 7 bases match TRBD2. J lost 3 bases, V lost 4 bases, and 0 bases had no gene match. CDR1 is DFQATT and CDR2 is SNEGSKA in the germline V gene (reference sequence). The CDR3 has 11 amino acids.

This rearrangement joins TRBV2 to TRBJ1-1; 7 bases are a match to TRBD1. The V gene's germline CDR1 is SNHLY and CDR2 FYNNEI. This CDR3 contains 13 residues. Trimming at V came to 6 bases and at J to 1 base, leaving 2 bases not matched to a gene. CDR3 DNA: TGTGCCAGCAGCAGACAGGGGAACACTGAAGCTTTCTTT. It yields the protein CASSRQGNTEAFF. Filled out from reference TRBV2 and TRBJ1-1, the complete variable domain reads EPEVTQTPSHQVTQMGQEVILRCVPISNHLYFYWYRQILGQKVEFLVSFYNNEISEKSEIFDDQFSVERPDGSNFTLKIRSTKLEDSAMYFCASSRQGNTEAFFGQGTRLTVV.

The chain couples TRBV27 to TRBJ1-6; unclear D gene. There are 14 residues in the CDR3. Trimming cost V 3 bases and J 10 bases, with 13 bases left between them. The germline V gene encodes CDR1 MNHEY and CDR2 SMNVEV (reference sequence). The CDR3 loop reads CASSFTAAPSPLHF. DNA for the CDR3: TGTGCCAGCAGTTTTACGGCTGCACCGTCACCCCTCCACTTT.

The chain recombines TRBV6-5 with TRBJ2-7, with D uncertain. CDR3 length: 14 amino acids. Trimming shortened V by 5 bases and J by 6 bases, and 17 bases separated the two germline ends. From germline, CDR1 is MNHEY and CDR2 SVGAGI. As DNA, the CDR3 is TGTGCCAGCAGTACCGGCCCCTCTGCGGTCGAGCAGTACGTC. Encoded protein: CASSTGPSAVEQYV.

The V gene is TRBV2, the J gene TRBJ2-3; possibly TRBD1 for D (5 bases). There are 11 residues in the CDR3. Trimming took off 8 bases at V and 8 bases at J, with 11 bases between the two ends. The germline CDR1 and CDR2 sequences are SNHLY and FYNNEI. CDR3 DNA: TGTGCCAGCTCAGCAGGGATTACGCAGTATTTT. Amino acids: CASSAGITQYF.

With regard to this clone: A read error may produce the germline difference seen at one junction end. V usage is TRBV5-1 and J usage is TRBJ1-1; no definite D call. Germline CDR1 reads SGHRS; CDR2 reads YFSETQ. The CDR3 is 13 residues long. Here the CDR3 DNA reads TGTGCCAGCAGCTTCTTAGTGAACACTGAAGCTTTCTTT. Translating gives CASSFLVNTEAFF.

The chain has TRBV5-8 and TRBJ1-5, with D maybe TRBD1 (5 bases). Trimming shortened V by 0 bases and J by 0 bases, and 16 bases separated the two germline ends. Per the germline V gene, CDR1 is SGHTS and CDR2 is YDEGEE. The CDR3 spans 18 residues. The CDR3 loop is CASSLGFKRGNSNQPQHF. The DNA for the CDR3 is TGTGCCAGCAGCTTGGGCTTTAAAAGGGGCAATAGCAATCAGCCCCAGCATTTT.

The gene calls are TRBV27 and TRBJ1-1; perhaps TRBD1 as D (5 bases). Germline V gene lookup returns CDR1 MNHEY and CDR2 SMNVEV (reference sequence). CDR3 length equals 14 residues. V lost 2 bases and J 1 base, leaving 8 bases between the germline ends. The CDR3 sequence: CASSLRGENTEAFF. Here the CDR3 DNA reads TGTGCCAGCAGTTTAAGGGGTGAGAACACTGAAGCTTTCTTT.